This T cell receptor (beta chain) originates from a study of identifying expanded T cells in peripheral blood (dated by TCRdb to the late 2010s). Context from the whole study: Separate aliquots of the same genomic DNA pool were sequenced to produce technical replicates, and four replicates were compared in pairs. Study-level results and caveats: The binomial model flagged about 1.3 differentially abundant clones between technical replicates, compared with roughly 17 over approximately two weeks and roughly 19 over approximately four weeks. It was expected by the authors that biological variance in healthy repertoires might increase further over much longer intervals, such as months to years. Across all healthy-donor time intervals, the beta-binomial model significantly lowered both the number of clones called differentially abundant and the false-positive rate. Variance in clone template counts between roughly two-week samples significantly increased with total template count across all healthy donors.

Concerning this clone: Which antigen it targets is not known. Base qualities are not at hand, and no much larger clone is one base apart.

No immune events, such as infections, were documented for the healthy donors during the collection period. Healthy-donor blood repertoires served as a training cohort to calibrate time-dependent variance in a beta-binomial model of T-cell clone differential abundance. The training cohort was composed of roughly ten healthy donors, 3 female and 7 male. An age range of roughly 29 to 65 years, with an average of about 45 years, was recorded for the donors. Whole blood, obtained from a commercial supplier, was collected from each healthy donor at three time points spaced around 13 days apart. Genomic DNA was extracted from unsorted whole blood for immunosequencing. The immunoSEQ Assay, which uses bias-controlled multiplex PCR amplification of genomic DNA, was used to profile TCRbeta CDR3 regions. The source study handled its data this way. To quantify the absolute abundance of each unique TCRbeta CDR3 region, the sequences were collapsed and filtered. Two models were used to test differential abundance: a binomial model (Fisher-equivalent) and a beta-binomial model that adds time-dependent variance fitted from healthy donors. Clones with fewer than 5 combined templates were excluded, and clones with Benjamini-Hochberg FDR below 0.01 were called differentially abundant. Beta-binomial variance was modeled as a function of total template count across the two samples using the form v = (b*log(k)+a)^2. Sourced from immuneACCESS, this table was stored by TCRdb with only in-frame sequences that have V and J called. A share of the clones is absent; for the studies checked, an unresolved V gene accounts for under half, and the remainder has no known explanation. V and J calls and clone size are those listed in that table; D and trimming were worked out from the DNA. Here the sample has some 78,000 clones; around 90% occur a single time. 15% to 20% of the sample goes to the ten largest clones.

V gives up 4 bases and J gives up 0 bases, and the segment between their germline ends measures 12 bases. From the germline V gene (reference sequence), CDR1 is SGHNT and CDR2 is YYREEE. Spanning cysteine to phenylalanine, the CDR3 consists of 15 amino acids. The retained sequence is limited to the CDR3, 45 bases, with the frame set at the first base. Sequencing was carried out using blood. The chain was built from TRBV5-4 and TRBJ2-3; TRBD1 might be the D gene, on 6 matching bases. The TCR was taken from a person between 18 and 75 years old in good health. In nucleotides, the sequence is TGTGCCAGCAGCGTGACAGGAATAAGCACAGATACGCAGTATTTT. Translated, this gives CASSVTGISTDTQYF.